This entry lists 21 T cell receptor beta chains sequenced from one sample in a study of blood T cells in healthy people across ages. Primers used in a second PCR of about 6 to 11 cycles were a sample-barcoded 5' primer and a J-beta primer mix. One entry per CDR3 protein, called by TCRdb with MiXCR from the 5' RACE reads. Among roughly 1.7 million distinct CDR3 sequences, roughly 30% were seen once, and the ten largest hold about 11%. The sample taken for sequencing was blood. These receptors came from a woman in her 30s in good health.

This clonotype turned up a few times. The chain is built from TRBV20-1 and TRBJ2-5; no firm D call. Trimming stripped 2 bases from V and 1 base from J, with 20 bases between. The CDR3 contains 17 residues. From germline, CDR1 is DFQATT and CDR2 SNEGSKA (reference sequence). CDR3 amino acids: CSARSKGSAKRQETQYF. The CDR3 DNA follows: TGCAGTGCTAGATCCAAGGGTAGTGCGAAACGCCAAGAGACCCAGTACTTC.

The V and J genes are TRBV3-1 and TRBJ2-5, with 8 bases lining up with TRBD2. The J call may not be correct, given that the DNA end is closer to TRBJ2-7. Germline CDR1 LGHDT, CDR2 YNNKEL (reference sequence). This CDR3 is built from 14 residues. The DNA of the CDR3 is TGTGCCAGCAGCCATCGGGGGGGGCAAAACGAGCAGTACTTC. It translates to CASSHRGGQNEQYF.

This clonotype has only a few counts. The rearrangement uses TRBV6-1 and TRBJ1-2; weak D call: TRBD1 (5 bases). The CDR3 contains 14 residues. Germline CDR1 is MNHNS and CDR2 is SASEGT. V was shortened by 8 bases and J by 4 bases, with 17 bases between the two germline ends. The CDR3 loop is CASSRVDPTYGYTF. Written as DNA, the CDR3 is TGTGCCAGCTCCAGGGTAGATCCCACCTATGGCTACACCTTC.

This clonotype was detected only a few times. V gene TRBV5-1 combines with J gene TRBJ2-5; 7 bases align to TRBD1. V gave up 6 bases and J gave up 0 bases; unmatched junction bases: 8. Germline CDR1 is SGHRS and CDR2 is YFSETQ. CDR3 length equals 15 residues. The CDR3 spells CASTPGQSYQETQYF. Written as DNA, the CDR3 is TGCGCCAGCACCCCGGGACAGTCCTACCAAGAGACCCAGTACTTC.

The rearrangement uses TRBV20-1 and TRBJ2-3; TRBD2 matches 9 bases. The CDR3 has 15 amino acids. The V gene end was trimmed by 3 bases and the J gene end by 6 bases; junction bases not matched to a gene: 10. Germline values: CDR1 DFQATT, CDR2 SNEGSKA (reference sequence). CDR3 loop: CSASLAGAVGDTQYF. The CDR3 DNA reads TGCAGTGCTAGTTTAGCGGGAGCGGTCGGGGATACGCAGTATTTT.

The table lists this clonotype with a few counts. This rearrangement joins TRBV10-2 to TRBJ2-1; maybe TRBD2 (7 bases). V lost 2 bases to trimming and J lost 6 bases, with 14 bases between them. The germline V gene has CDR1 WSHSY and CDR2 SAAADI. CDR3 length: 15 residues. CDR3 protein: CASSEEGGRSNEQFF. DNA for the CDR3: TGCGCCAGCAGTGAGGAGGGGGGGCGGTCCAATGAGCAGTTCTTC.

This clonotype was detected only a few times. CDR3 loop: CASRSLVGSYNEQFF. CDR3 DNA: TGTGCCAGCAGGTCACTAGTGGGCTCCTACAATGAGCAGTTCTTC. The J gene is TRBJ2-1, the V gene TRBV6-5; D might be TRBD2 (5 bases). The V gene's germline CDR1 is MNHEY and CDR2 SVGAGI. The CDR3 runs to 15 residues. V was trimmed by 6 bases and J by 0 bases, leaving 12 bases between them.

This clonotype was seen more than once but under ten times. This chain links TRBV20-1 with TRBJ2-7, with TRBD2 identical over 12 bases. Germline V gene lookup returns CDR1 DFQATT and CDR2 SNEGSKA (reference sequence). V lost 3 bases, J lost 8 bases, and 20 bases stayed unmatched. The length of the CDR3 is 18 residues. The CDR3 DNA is TGCAGTGCTAGGGGAACTAGCGGGAGGACGGTTTCCTACGAGCAGCAGTACTTC. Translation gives CSARGTSGRTVSYEQQYF.

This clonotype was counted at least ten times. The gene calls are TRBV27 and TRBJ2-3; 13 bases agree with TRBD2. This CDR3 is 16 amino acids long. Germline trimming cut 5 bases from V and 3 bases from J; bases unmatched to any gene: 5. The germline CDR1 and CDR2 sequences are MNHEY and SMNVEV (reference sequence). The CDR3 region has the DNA TGTGCCAGCAGTCCCAGACTAGCGGGAGGTACAGATACGCAGTATTTT. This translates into CASSPRLAGGTDTQYF.

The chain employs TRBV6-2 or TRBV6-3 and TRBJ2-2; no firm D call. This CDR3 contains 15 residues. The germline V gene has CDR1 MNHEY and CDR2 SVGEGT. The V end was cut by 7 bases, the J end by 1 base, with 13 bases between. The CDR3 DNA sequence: TGTGCCAGCACAAAAAGGGTGGAGAACACCGGGGAGCTGTTTTTT. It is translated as CASTKRVENTGELFF.

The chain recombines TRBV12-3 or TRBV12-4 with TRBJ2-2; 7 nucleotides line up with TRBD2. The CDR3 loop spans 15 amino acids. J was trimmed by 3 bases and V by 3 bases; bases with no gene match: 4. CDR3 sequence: CASSFLAGYTGELFF. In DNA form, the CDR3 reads TGTGCCAGCAGTTTTTTAGCGGGTTACACCGGGGAGCTGTTTTTT.

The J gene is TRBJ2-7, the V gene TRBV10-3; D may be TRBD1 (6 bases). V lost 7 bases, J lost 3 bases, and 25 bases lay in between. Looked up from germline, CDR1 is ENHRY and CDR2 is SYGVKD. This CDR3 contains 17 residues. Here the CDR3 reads CAITERPTGISGYEQYF. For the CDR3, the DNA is TGTGCCATCACCGAACGTCCCACAGGGATATCCGGCTACGAGCAGTACTTC.

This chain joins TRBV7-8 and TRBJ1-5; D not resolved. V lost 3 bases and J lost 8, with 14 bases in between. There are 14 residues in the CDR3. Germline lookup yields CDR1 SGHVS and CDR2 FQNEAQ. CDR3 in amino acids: CASSLGDPGEPQHF. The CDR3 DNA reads TGTGCCAGCAGCTTGGGAGACCCTGGGGAGCCCCAGCATTTT.

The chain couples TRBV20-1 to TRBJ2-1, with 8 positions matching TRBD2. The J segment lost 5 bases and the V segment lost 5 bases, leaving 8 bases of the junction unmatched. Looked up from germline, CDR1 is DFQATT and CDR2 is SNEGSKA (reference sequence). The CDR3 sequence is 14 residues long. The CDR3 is CSASTGGPDNEQFF. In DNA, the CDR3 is TGCAGTGCTTCCACGGGGGGGCCCGACAATGAGCAGTTCTTC.

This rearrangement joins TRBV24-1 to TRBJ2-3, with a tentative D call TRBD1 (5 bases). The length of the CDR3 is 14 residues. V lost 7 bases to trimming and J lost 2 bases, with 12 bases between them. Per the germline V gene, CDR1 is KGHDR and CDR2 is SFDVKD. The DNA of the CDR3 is TGTGCCACCAGAGGACACCTTTCCACAGATACGCAGTATTTT. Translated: CATRGHLSTDTQYF.

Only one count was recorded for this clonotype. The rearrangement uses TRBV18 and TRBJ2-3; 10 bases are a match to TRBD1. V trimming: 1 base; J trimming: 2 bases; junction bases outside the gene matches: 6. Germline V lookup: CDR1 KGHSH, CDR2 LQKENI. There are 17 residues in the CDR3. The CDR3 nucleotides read TGTGCCAGCTCACCACTAGCGGGACAGGGGCCCACAGATACGCAGTATTTT. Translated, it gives CASSPLAGQGPTDTQYF.

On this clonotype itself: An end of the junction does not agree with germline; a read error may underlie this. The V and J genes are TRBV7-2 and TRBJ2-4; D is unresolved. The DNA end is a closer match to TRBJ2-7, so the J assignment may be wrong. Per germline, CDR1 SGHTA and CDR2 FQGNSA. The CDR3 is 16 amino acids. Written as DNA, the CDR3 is TGTGCCGGCAGCTTCCGTCGACTGGACCGTGGGGACGAGCAGTACTTC. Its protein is CAGSFRRLDRGDEQYF.

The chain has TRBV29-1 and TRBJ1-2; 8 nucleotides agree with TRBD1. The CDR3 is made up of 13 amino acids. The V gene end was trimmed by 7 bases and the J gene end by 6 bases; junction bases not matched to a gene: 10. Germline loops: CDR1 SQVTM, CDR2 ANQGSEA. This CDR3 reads CSATTGDTHGYTF. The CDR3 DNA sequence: TGCAGCGCCACGACAGGGGACACCCATGGCTACACCTTC.

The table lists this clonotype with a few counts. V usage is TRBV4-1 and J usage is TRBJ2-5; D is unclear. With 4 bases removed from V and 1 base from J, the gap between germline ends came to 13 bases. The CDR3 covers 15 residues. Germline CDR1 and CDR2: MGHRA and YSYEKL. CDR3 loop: CASSLLGPAQETQYF. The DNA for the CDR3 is TGCGCCAGCAGCCTTCTTGGACCAGCCCAAGAGACCCAGTACTTC.

CDR3 sequence reads: CASSQSHGTAYEQYF. As DNA, the CDR3 is TGTGCCAGCAGCCAATCCCACGGGACAGCATACGAGCAGTACTTC. V is TRBV9 and J is TRBJ2-7; TRBD1 matches at 7 bases. Germline CDR1 reads SGDLS; CDR2 reads YYNGEE. V lost 4 bases to trimming and J lost 4 bases; unmatched junction nucleotides: 11. The CDR3 spans 15 residues.

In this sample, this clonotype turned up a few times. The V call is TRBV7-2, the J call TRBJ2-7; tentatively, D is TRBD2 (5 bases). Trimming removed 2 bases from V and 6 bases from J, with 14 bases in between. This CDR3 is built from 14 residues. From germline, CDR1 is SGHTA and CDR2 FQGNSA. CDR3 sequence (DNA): TGTGCCAGCAGCTTAAGCGGCAGCGTGGCCGAGCAGTACTTC. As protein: CASSLSGSVAEQYF.